The present T cell receptor (beta chain) was sequenced within a study of T cells in Graves' hyperthyroidism and ophthalmopathy. This clonotype was picked up many times. Amplification yielded TCR beta CDR3 regions, with RNA transcripts as the source. First-round RT-PCR of the TCR CDR3 relied on the HTBI primer set. TCRdb itself ran the multiplex PCR reads through MiXCR, one entry per CDR3 protein. The sample contains about half a million distinct CDR3 sequences, roughly 25% of which appear only once. The CDR3 totals 14 residues. The germline V gene has CDR1 SQVTM and CDR2 ANQGSEA. The trim removed 1 base at V and 2 bases at J, leaving 3 bases unmatched.

The TCR comes from a woman aged 25 to 45 with Graves' ophthalmopathy. The sample was blood. The chain couples TRBV29-1 to TRBJ2-7; 9 bases align to TRBD1. The CDR3 sequence is CSVEVGTGPYEQYF. CDR3 nucleotides: TGCAGCGTTGAAGTCGGGACAGGGCCCTACGAGCAGTACTTC.